The clone carrying this T cell receptor beta chain occurred a few times. Antigen specificity is unknown. The data derive from a study of response to subunit inactivated influenza vaccine. Trimming took off 0 bases at V and 6 bases at J, with 15 bases between the two ends. The CDR3 is made up of 15 amino acids. Looked up from germline, CDR1 is ENHRY and CDR2 is SYGVKD. TCRdb re-analysed the RT-PCR reads in MiXCR, keeping a single row per CDR3 protein. The table records hundreds of thousands of distinct CDR3 sequences, under 9% of them present only once. Study-level points and caveats: The authors suggested that few new T cells are recruited per seasonal influenza vaccination.

V usage is TRBV10-3 and J usage is TRBJ2-7; D possibly matches TRBD1 or TRBD2 (5 bases each). This receptor was identified in a man in his fifties or sixties who received an inactivated influenza vaccine. The source was PBMCs from blood, collected less than 30 months after vaccination. The CDR3 DNA reads TGTGCCATCAGTGAGTCGGGGGAGTTCTCACCCGAGCAGTACTTC. This codes for CAISESGEFSPEQYF.